The rows below give T cell receptor beta chains drawn from one sample of a study of cytomegalovirus exposure and HLA in healthy donors. Sequencing used immunoSEQ multiplex PCR; TCRdb keeps in-frame clones, though not all of them. The repertoire holds some 110,000 clones, with approximately 67% as singletons. Material: PBMCs. These TCRs come from a man aged 18 to 35 in good health and CMV-seronegative. Each CDR3 is given with its conserved first and last residue. The D gene is left open where the match is weak. Clone size is not always given. Where it is, it says once, few, many or a class for expanded clones.

v_gene: TRBV5-6
abundance: NA
d_gene: TRBD1
j_gene: TRBJ2-1
CDR3nt: TGTGCCAGCAGCTTGGCCGCTGGCAGGGGGCGTGGTGAGCAGTTCTTC
CDR3aa: CASSLAAGRGRGEQFF

v_gene: TRBV2
abundance: once
d_gene: NA
j_gene: TRBJ1-2
CDR3nt: TGTGCCAGCATAGTCCCGGGGTATGGCTACACCTTC
CDR3aa: CASIVPGYGYTF

v_gene: TRBV5-1
abundance: once
d_gene: TRBD2
j_gene: TRBJ2-7
CDR3nt: TGCGCCAGCAGCCCCCGCCGGGCGGGAGGCTCCTACGAGCAGTACTTC
CDR3aa: CASSPRRAGGSYEQYF

v_gene: TRBV5-4
abundance: NA
d_gene: NA
j_gene: TRBJ1-5
CDR3nt: TGTGCCAGCAGCTTTGGAGGGGCAGAGGATCAGCCCCAGCATTTT
CDR3aa: CASSFGGAEDQPQHF

v_gene: TRBV7-8
abundance: NA
d_gene: NA
j_gene: TRBJ1-5
CDR3nt: TGTGCCAGCTCAGTTAGCAATCAGCCCCAGCATTTT
CDR3aa: CASSVSNQPQHF

v_gene: TRBV7-9
abundance: NA
d_gene: NA
j_gene: TRBJ1-4
CDR3nt: TGTGCCAGCAGCCTCCTCGTCGCAGGGCCCACTAATGAAAAACTGTTTTTT
CDR3aa: CASSLLVAGPTNEKLFF

v_gene: TRBV2
abundance: NA
d_gene: NA
j_gene: TRBJ1-5
CDR3nt: TGTGCCAGCAGGATATACCGGGAAGGTCAGCCCCAGCATTTT
CDR3aa: CASRIYREGQPQHF

v_gene: TRBV6-5
abundance: few
d_gene: TRBD1
j_gene: TRBJ2-4
CDR3nt: TGTGCCAGCAGTTCGACAGGGCAAGCCAAAAACATTCAGTACTTC
CDR3aa: CASSSTGQAKNIQYF

v_gene: TRBV5-4
abundance: NA
d_gene: TRBD1
j_gene: TRBJ2-3
CDR3nt: TGTGCCAGCAGCCAAGGACAGGGGAAAGATACGCAGTATTTT
CDR3aa: CASSQGQGKDTQYF

v_gene: TRBV30
abundance: NA
d_gene: TRBD2
j_gene: TRBJ2-3
CDR3nt: TGTGCCTGGAGTGGACTAGCGGGGGGCACAGATACGCAGTATTTT
CDR3aa: CAWSGLAGGTDTQYF

v_gene: TRBV27
abundance: NA
d_gene: NA
j_gene: TRBJ2-3
CDR3nt: TGTGCCAGCAGTTCCCGGCGACAGAGCACAGATACGCAGTATTTT
CDR3aa: CASSSRRQSTDTQYF

v_gene: TRBV29-1
abundance: NA
d_gene: NA
j_gene: TRBJ1-2
CDR3nt: TGCAGCGTCTACCCGGGAAGGAGAGATGGCTACACCTTC
CDR3aa: CSVYPGRRDGYTF

v_gene: TRBV6-5
abundance: NA
d_gene: NA
j_gene: TRBJ2-3
CDR3nt: TGTGCCAGCAGTTACCTTACAGGGACAGATACGCAGTATTTT
CDR3aa: CASSYLTGTDTQYF

v_gene: TRBV5-4
abundance: NA
d_gene: NA
j_gene: TRBJ2-3
CDR3nt: TGTGCCAGCAGCCCCTGGAGCGGGAGCACAGATACGCAGTATTTT
CDR3aa: CASSPWSGSTDTQYF

v_gene: TRBV27
abundance: NA
d_gene: TRBD1
j_gene: TRBJ1-2
CDR3nt: TGTGCCAGCAGTCTCGGGACAGCCCCCAGGAATGGCTACACCTTC
CDR3aa: CASSLGTAPRNGYTF

v_gene: TRBV7-2
abundance: few
d_gene: TRBD2
j_gene: TRBJ2-7
CDR3nt: TGTGCCAGCAGTTTACTAGCGGGAGGTCTCTACGAGCAGTACTTC
CDR3aa: CASSLLAGGLYEQYF

v_gene: TRBV7-2
abundance: NA
d_gene: NA
j_gene: TRBJ1-1
CDR3nt: TGTGCCAGCAGCTTAAGGGGATACGTGACTGAAGCTTTCTTT
CDR3aa: CASSLRGYVTEAFF

v_gene: TRBV9
abundance: NA
d_gene: TRBD1
j_gene: TRBJ1-1
CDR3nt: TGTGCCAGCAGCGCTCCAGAGAAAGACAGGGTGGCGGCTTTCTTT
CDR3aa: CASSAPEKDRVAAFF

v_gene: TRBV10-3
abundance: few
d_gene: TRBD1
j_gene: TRBJ2-2
CDR3nt: TGTGCCATCAGTGAGTCGACAGGGCCCGGGGAGCTGTTTTTT
CDR3aa: CAISESTGPGELFF

v_gene: TRBV4-2
abundance: NA
d_gene: NA
j_gene: TRBJ2-1
CDR3nt: TGTGCCAGCAGCCAATCAGCGTTCAGGGAACCGGGTGAGCAGTTCTTC
CDR3aa: CASSQSAFREPGEQFF

v_gene: TRBV5-1
abundance: NA
d_gene: TRBD2
j_gene: TRBJ2-1
CDR3nt: TGCGCCAGCAGCTTGGCCGGGGCTCTAGCGGGGGAGCAGTTCTTC
CDR3aa: CASSLAGALAGEQFF

v_gene: TRBV7-6
abundance: NA
d_gene: NA
j_gene: TRBJ1-5
CDR3nt: TGTGCCAGCAGCTTAGGGGGGCGGTATGGCAATCAGCCCCAGCATTTT
CDR3aa: CASSLGGRYGNQPQHF

v_gene: TRBV6-6
abundance: NA
d_gene: TRBD1
j_gene: TRBJ2-7
CDR3nt: TGTGCCAGCACTAGGACAGGAAGTTCCTACGAGCAGTACTTC
CDR3aa: CASTRTGSSYEQYF

v_gene: TRBV5-6
abundance: NA
d_gene: TRBD1
j_gene: TRBJ1-2
CDR3nt: TGTGCCAGCAGCTCACCCCGGACAGGGGGCGGCTATGGCTACACCTTC
CDR3aa: CASSSPRTGGGYGYTF

v_gene: TRBV6-6
abundance: NA
d_gene: NA
j_gene: TRBJ2-1
CDR3nt: TGTGCCAGCAGGACCGGGACTTTTGAGCAGTTCTTC
CDR3aa: CASRTGTFEQFF

v_gene: TRBV27
abundance: NA
d_gene: TRBD2
j_gene: TRBJ2-7
CDR3nt: TGTGCCAGCAGTTTATCGATAGCGGGAGGAGGGGAGCAGTACTTC
CDR3aa: CASSLSIAGGGEQYF

v_gene: TRBV7-9
abundance: NA
d_gene: TRBD1
j_gene: TRBJ2-3
CDR3nt: TGTGCCAGCAGCTGGAGGGACAGGCCCCATACGCAGTATTTT
CDR3aa: CASSWRDRPHTQYF

v_gene: TRBV7-9
abundance: NA
d_gene: TRBD2
j_gene: TRBJ2-7
CDR3nt: TGTGCCAGCAGCTTAGAACTATGGACTAGCGGGGACCGGGAGCAGTACTTC
CDR3aa: CASSLELWTSGDREQYF

v_gene: TRBV11-3
abundance: NA
d_gene: NA
j_gene: TRBJ2-3
CDR3nt: TGTGCCAGCAGCACCCGGGGAATGGCAGATACGCAGTATTTT
CDR3aa: CASSTRGMADTQYF

v_gene: TRBV10-3
abundance: NA
d_gene: NA
j_gene: TRBJ2-2
CDR3nt: TGTGCCACACAGGCCACCGGGGAGCTGTTTTTT
CDR3aa: CATQATGELFF

v_gene: TRBV27
abundance: NA
d_gene: NA
j_gene: TRBJ1-2
CDR3nt: TGTGCCAGCAGTCGGGGGGACGGGCTTGGCTACACCTTC
CDR3aa: CASSRGDGLGYTF

v_gene: TRBV15
abundance: few
d_gene: NA
j_gene: TRBJ2-7
CDR3nt: TGTGCCACCAGCCGTGGGACTTCATCCTACGAGCAGTACTTC
CDR3aa: CATSRGTSSYEQYF

v_gene: TRBV28
abundance: NA
d_gene: TRBD2
j_gene: TRBJ2-1
CDR3nt: TGTGCCAGCAGTTTTTCGGGGGGAAGGGATGAGCAGTTCTTC
CDR3aa: CASSFSGGRDEQFF

v_gene: TRBV5-1
abundance: few
d_gene: TRBD1
j_gene: TRBJ1-1
CDR3nt: TGCGCCAGCAGGAGGGGACAGGGGGTTGAGAACACTGAAGCTTTCTTT
CDR3aa: CASRRGQGVENTEAFF

v_gene: TRBV29-1
abundance: NA
d_gene: NA
j_gene: TRBJ2-7
CDR3nt: TGCAGCGTTCGTGACTCCTACGAGCAGTACTTC
CDR3aa: CSVRDSYEQYF

v_gene: TRBV5-4
abundance: NA
d_gene: TRBD1
j_gene: TRBJ2-7
CDR3nt: TGTCCCAGCAGCCCCCGGACAGGGGCCTCCTACGAGCAGTACTTC
CDR3aa: CPSSPRTGASYEQYF

v_gene: TRBV9
abundance: NA
d_gene: TRBD1
j_gene: TRBJ1-4
CDR3nt: TGTGCCAGCAGCCCTAGTCAGGGGGCTACTAATGAAAAACTGTTTTTT
CDR3aa: CASSPSQGATNEKLFF

v_gene: TRBV18
abundance: few
d_gene: NA
j_gene: TRBJ1-3
CDR3nt: TGTGCCAGCTCTTCGGTCTCATCCTCTGGAAACACCATATATTTT
CDR3aa: CASSSVSSSGNTIYF

v_gene: TRBV7-2
abundance: NA
d_gene: NA
j_gene: TRBJ1-1
CDR3nt: TGTGCCAGCAGCTTAGCGCGAGGAACTGAAGCTTTCTTT
CDR3aa: CASSLARGTEAFF

v_gene: TRBV19
abundance: NA
d_gene: TRBD1
j_gene: TRBJ1-1
CDR3nt: TGTGCCAGTAGTTACGACCAGGGGGCGTGGACTGAAGCTTTCTTT
CDR3aa: CASSYDQGAWTEAFF

v_gene: TRBV6-5
abundance: NA
d_gene: NA
j_gene: TRBJ1-4
CDR3nt: TGTGCCAGCAGTTTCGGACACGTAGGGGAAAAACTGTTTTTT
CDR3aa: CASSFGHVGEKLFF

v_gene: TRBV7-2
abundance: NA
d_gene: TRBD2
j_gene: TRBJ2-7
CDR3nt: TGTGCCAGCAGCTTAGAACTAGCGGGGGCCTACGAGCAGTACTTC
CDR3aa: CASSLELAGAYEQYF

v_gene: TRBV27
abundance: NA
d_gene: NA
j_gene: TRBJ1-2
CDR3nt: TGTGCCAGCAGTCGAATGATGACAGGTGAAGGGATCTATGGCTACACCTTC
CDR3aa: CASSRMMTGEGIYGYTF

v_gene: TRBV5-6
abundance: once
d_gene: TRBD2
j_gene: TRBJ2-7
CDR3nt: TGTGCCAGCAGCTTTTGGTGGTGGAGCGGGAGCTCCTACGAGCAGTACTTC
CDR3aa: CASSFWWWSGSSYEQYF

v_gene: TRBV7-2
abundance: few
d_gene: TRBD2
j_gene: TRBJ2-5
CDR3nt: TGTGCCAGCAGTCTGACTAGCGGGAGGGAGACCCAGTACTTC
CDR3aa: CASSLTSGRETQYF

v_gene: TRBV9
abundance: NA
d_gene: NA
j_gene: TRBJ1-2
CDR3nt: TGTGCCAGCAGCGTAGCAGCAGGAAGACCGAGTAACTATGGCTACACCTTC
CDR3aa: CASSVAAGRPSNYGYTF

v_gene: TRBV6-5
abundance: NA
d_gene: NA
j_gene: TRBJ1-3
CDR3nt: TGTGCCAGCAGTTACTCGGGACCCCCGGGGGGCACCATATATTTT
CDR3aa: CASSYSGPPGGTIYF

v_gene: TRBV18
abundance: NA
d_gene: TRBD1
j_gene: TRBJ2-5
CDR3nt: TGTGCCAGCTCACGGACAGGGAAGTGGGAGACCCAGTACTTC
CDR3aa: CASSRTGKWETQYF

v_gene: TRBV7-2
abundance: NA
d_gene: TRBD1
j_gene: TRBJ1-5
CDR3nt: TGTGCCAGCAGCCAACAGGGGGATCAGCCCCAGCATTTT
CDR3aa: CASSQQGDQPQHF

v_gene: TRBV29-1
abundance: few
d_gene: NA
j_gene: TRBJ2-1
CDR3nt: TGCAGCGTTGATGAACAGACCAGCTCCTACAATGAGCAGTTCTTC
CDR3aa: CSVDEQTSSYNEQFF

v_gene: TRBV21-1
abundance: NA
d_gene: NA
j_gene: TRBJ2-4
CDR3nt: TGTGCCAGCAGCAAATCGGGACAATTCGGGGAAAACATTCAGTACTTC
CDR3aa: CASSKSGQFGENIQYF

v_gene: TRBV19
abundance: NA
d_gene: TRBD2
j_gene: TRBJ2-2
CDR3nt: TGTGCCAGTATCGGGACTAGCGGGACCGGGGAGCTGTTTTTT
CDR3aa: CASIGTSGTGELFF

v_gene: TRBV27
abundance: few
d_gene: TRBD1
j_gene: TRBJ1-1
CDR3nt: TGTGCCAGCAGTGATCGGACAGGGGGGCACACTGAAGCTTTCTTT
CDR3aa: CASSDRTGGHTEAFF